This T cell receptor (beta chain) was obtained from a study of blood T cell repertoires in COVID-19. Study-wide background: T cells, B-cell-depleted T cells, or PBMCs provided the cDNA or gDNA that served as material.

In germline, CDR1 is WSHSY, CDR2 SAAADI. The CDR3 is 13 residues long. The ends were cut back, 8 bases at V and 9 bases at J, with 17 bases in the middle. Clones were sequenced by immunoSEQ multiplex PCR, and TCRdb holds only the in-frame ones, with some missing. The sample yields 93,000 or so clones, 89% seen once. Sequencing was done on a sample of peripheral blood. This rearrangement joins TRBV10-2 to TRBJ1-5; a weak D match, TRBD1 (6 bases). The TCR was taken from a woman between 55 and 75 years old with acute or convalescent COVID-19. The CDR3 sequence is CASSRGGRGPQHF. The CDR3 nucleotides are TGCGCCAGCTCTAGAGGGGGAAGGGGGCCCCAGCATTTT.